One and the same sample provided the 23 T cell receptor beta chains below, sequenced in a study of PD-1 blockade in classical Hodgkin lymphoma (dated by TCRdb to the early 2020s). The library was generated by the immunoSEQ multiplex PCR assay. The source is immuneACCESS, and TCRdb retained only in-frame sequences with V and J called. Part of the clones is not carried over; for the studies checked, unresolved V genes explain less than half of this, and the remainder is unexplained. This sample is represented by approximately 37,000 clones; around 78% of them were singletons. Jointly, the top ten make up around 15% of the sample. The intended sense of this specimen's time point label: cycle 1 day 1 (C1D1), immediately before nivolumab initiation. Relapse after autologous stem cell transplantation had occurred in all trial patients, and cohorts A, B and C were distinguished by prior brentuximab vedotin exposure.

The specimen comprised peripheral blood mononuclear cells (PBMCs), sampled at baseline. These TCRs come from a human donor with classical Hodgkin lymphoma.

The chain couples TRBV5-1 to TRBJ1-6; 8 nucleotides agree with TRBD1. The CDR3 has 14 residues. Trimming took 3 bases from V and 10 from J; bases not matched to a gene: 6. CDR1 SGHRS and CDR2 YFSETQ come from the germline V gene. The CDR3: CASSYTGGESPLHF. The CDR3 region has the DNA TGCGCCAGCAGCTATACAGGGGGAGAATCACCCCTCCACTTT.

The chain has TRBV2 and TRBJ1-2, with 7 bases that match TRBD1. The CDR3 runs to 18 residues. From germline, CDR1 is SNHLY and CDR2 FYNNEI. V dropped 6 bases and J dropped 2; count of bases not matched to a gene: 18. The CDR3 DNA sequence: TGTGCCAGCAGGGACTTTCAGGGACAGACCCGCACCAACTATGGCTACACCTTC. Its protein product is CASRDFQGQTRTNYGYTF. Full variable domain (missing parts from reference TRBV2 and TRBJ1-2): EPEVTQTPSHQVTQMGQEVILRCVPISNHLYFYWYRQILGQKVEFLVSFYNNEISEKSEIFDDQFSVERPDGSNFTLKIRSTKLEDSAMYFCASRDFQGQTRTNYGYTFGSGTRLTVV.

The chain combines TRBV29-1 with TRBJ2-3; TRBD2 matches 9 bases. Germline CDR1 SQVTM, CDR2 ANQGSEA. V lost 6 bases, J lost 4 bases, and 14 bases stayed unmatched. The CDR3 has 16 residues. The DNA of the CDR3 is TGCAGCGTAACCGCGAGGGTAGCGGGGGTCCCAGATACGCAGTATTTT. Amino acids: CSVTARVAGVPDTQYF.

The rearrangement joins TRBV29-1 to TRBJ2-7, with D possibly being TRBD1 (6 bases). Germline assignment: CDR1 SQVTM and CDR2 ANQGSEA. The CDR3 contains 13 residues. V lost 4 bases and J lost 4, with 14 bases in between. CDR3 region: CSVGTGLGYEQYF. The DNA of the CDR3 is TGCAGCGTTGGAACAGGGTTAGGGTACGAGCAGTACTTC.

This clone was seen more than once but under ten times. CDR3 DNA sequence: TGTGCCAGCAGCCCCAACACGTACGAGCAGTACTTC. It encodes CASSPNTYEQYF. The chain joins TRBV7-8 to TRBJ2-7; D call uncertain. V dropped 5 bases and J dropped 4 bases, with 9 bases sitting between them. This CDR3 has 12 amino acids. CDR1 SGHVS and CDR2 FQNEAQ come from the germline V gene. Looking up the rest from reference TRBV7-8 and TRBJ2-7 gives the full variable domain: GAGVSQSPRYKVAKRGQDVALRCDPISGHVSLFWYQQALGQGPEFLTYFQNEAQLDKSGLPSDRFFAERPEGSVSTLKIQRTQQEDSAVYLCASSPNTYEQYFGPGTRLTVT.

CDR3 protein: CASSLPGQDTQYF. The CDR3 DNA sequence: TGTGCCAGCAGCTTGCCGGGGCAAGATACGCAGTATTTT. This sequence joins TRBV5-6 and TRBJ2-3, with D perhaps TRBD1 or TRBD2 (5 bases each). Trimming left V 1 base short and J 5 bases short, with 8 bases between. This CDR3 has 13 residues. CDR1 and CDR2 (germline): SGHDT, YYEEEE.

The chain uses TRBV4-3 and TRBJ2-6; the D is unclear. Germline V gene data show CDR1 as LGHNA and CDR2 as YSLEER. The V gene lost 1 base and the J gene lost 0 bases, with 10 bases spanning the gap. This CDR3 has 17 amino acids. The CDR3 nucleotides are TGCGCCAGCAGCCAAGTCACGGGTGACTCTGGGGCCAACGTCCTGACTTTC. Amino acid sequence: CASSQVTGDSGANVLTF.

A single count supports this clone. The chain combines TRBV2 with TRBJ2-2; D gene uncertain. The CDR3 totals 18 residues. The V gene's germline CDR1 is SNHLY and CDR2 FYNNEI. V was pared by 6 bases and J by 0 bases, with 20 bases between. The CDR3, as DNA: TGTGCCAGCAGCCGCGGCGGCCTGGTTGCGGCGAACACCGGGGAGCTGTTTTTT. It specifies CASSRGGLVAANTGELFF.

This chain connects TRBV6-5 to TRBJ1-4, with a tentative D call TRBD1 (5 bases). The CDR3 loop spans 14 amino acids. V was clipped by 7 bases and J by 14 bases, with 23 bases between them. CDR1 is MNHEY and CDR2 is SVGAGI in the germline V gene. The CDR3 coding sequence is TGTGCCAGCAACACGCGGAGGGGAATGAAGGGGCTGTTTTTT. Translating gives CASNTRRGMKGLFF.

This clone showed up just a few times. The chain recombines TRBV7-2 with TRBJ2-3, with D hard to call. This CDR3 contains 14 residues. Trimming left V 1 base short and J 2 bases short, with 7 bases between. The germline CDR1 and CDR2 sequences are SGHTA and FQGNSA. The CDR3 loop is CASSLVSYTDTQYF. CDR3 nucleotides: TGTGCCAGCAGCTTAGTTAGCTACACAGATACGCAGTATTTT.

The chain carries TRBV2 and TRBJ2-7; possible D gene TRBD2, 6 bases. The CDR3 extends over 13 amino acids. V gave up 8 bases and J gave up 2 bases, with 13 bases separating them. CDR1 SNHLY and CDR2 FYNNEI come from the germline V gene. CDR3 sequence: CASDIREPYEQYF. The DNA of the CDR3 is TGTGCCAGCGACATACGGGAGCCCTACGAGCAGTACTTC.

The CDR3 nucleotides read TGTGCCAGCAAGACAGGGGGTCTAGAGACCCAGTACTTC. Translated: CASKTGGLETQYF. The rearrangement links TRBV6-5 to TRBJ2-5; 9 nucleotides line up with TRBD1. The CDR3 length is 13 residues. In germline, CDR1 is MNHEY, CDR2 SVGAGI. With 7 bases clipped from V and 4 bases from J, the junction kept 4 bases outside the gene matches.

This clone is categorized as medium-sized (0.01 to 0.1%). Other DNA sequences in this sample translate to the same CDR3. The V and J genes are TRBV7-9 and TRBJ1-1; TRBD1 matches at 7 bases. Germline assignment: CDR1 SEHNR and CDR2 FQNEAQ (reference sequence). This CDR3 spans 13 amino acids. The V segment lost 5 bases and the J segment 5 bases; nucleotides outside the gene matches: 5. Written as DNA, the CDR3 is TGTGCCAGCAGCCCGACAGGGAGGACTGAAGCTTTCTTT. It specifies CASSPTGRTEAFF.

The chain employs TRBV6-1 and TRBJ2-2; TRBD1 aligns across 11 bases. J was trimmed by 4 bases and V by 6 bases; bases with no gene match: 4. This CDR3 contains 15 residues. Per germline, CDR1 MNHNS and CDR2 SASEGT. The CDR3 reads CASRGQGASTGELFF. The DNA of the CDR3 is TGTGCCAGCAGAGGACAGGGGGCGAGCACCGGGGAGCTGTTTTTT.

V usage is TRBV9 and J usage is TRBJ1-1, with D possibly TRBD1 on 5 matching bases. The germline CDR1 and CDR2 sequences are SGDLS and YYNGEE. The CDR3 has 13 residues. The germline V and J ends were trimmed by 3 bases and 2 bases, with 8 bases remaining between them. DNA of the CDR3: TGTGCCAGCAGCGGGGGGATCAACACTGAAGCTTTCTTT. Translated: CASSGGINTEAFF. Based on the CDR3 plus reference TRBV9 and TRBJ1-1, the full variable domain is DSGVTQTPKHLITATGQRVTLRCSPRSGDLSVYWYQQSLDQGLQFLIQYYNGEERAKGNILERFSAQQFPDLHSELNLSSLELGDSALYFCASSGGINTEAFFGQGTRLTVV.

A note on this clone: Germline and junction disagree at one end, which may indicate a read error. The rearrangement links TRBV5-1 to TRBJ2-3; D ambiguous. The CDR3 is 14 residues long. Germline-derived CDR1 and CDR2 are SGHRS and YFSETQ. CDR3 protein: CASSLEGSTDTQYF. CDR3 bases: TGCGCCAGCAGCTTGGAGGGTAGCACGGATACGCAGTATTTT.

The V gene is TRBV30, the J gene TRBJ2-2; D not certain. The germline V gene has CDR1 GTSNPN and CDR2 SVGIG (reference sequence). With 1 base removed from V and 6 bases from J, the gap between germline ends came to 9 bases. This CDR3 is built from 13 residues. In DNA, the CDR3 is TGTGCCTGGAGTGGGGGAAATCCCGGGGAGCTGTTTTTT. Protein product: CAWSGGNPGELFF.

Many counts were recorded for this clone. The chain employs TRBV4-1 and TRBJ2-2; 11 bases map to TRBD2. Germline V gives CDR1 MGHRA, CDR2 YSYEKL. Trimming cost V 1 base and J 3 bases; bases outside gene matches: 7. This CDR3 has 18 residues. The DNA for the CDR3 is TGCGCCAGCAGCCAAGTGGAACTAGCGGGGGCCCACACCGGGGAGCTGTTTTTT. Protein product: CASSQVELAGAHTGELFF.

The chain uses TRBV4-1 and TRBJ2-7, with TRBD2 identical over 7 bases. Germline-derived CDR1 and CDR2 are MGHRA and YSYEKL. This CDR3 comprises 17 residues. V shed 0 bases, J shed 4 bases, and the junction held 12 bases outside the gene matches. This chain's CDR3 is CASSQEGSGGEGYEQYF. The DNA of the CDR3 is TGCGCCAGCAGCCAAGAAGGGAGCGGTGGGGAGGGTTACGAGCAGTACTTC.

CDR3 loop: CASSLVATNEKLFF. As DNA, the CDR3 is TGTGCCAGCAGCTTAGTCGCAACTAATGAAAAACTGTTTTTT. The genes are TRBV11-2 and TRBJ1-4, with unresolved D. Germline V CDR1 and CDR2: SGHAT, FQNNGV. The CDR3 length is 14 residues. Trimming removed 1 base at V and 0 bases at J, with 3 bases between.

The J gene is TRBJ1-4, the V gene TRBV11-2, with 7 bases lining up with TRBD1. V shed 4 bases, J shed 7 bases, and the junction held 9 bases outside the gene matches. The CDR3 sequence is 15 residues long. The germline V gene encodes CDR1 SGHAT and CDR2 FQNNGV. The CDR3 DNA reads TGTGCCAGCAGCTCGCGACGACAGGGTCTTGAAAAACTGTTTTTT. It is translated as CASSSRRQGLEKLFF.

This clone was counted only a few times. V is TRBV5-4 and J is TRBJ1-2; 9 bases match TRBD1. Germline V gene lookup returns CDR1 SGHNT and CDR2 YYREEE (reference sequence). After removal of 3 bases from V and 7 bases from J, the junction contained 10 bases not matched to a gene. This CDR3 spans 15 amino acids. The CDR3 spells CASSSGQGSLGGYTF. CDR3 DNA: TGTGCCAGCAGCTCGGGACAGGGCAGCTTGGGTGGCTACACCTTC.

The chain couples TRBV10-1 to TRBJ2-1; the match to TRBD1 covers 7 bases. The CDR3 loop spans 13 amino acids. The V segment lost 4 bases and the J segment 8 bases; nucleotides outside the gene matches: 5. Germline V gives CDR1 WNHNN, CDR2 SYGVQD (reference sequence). The CDR3: CASSGQGIDEQFF. In DNA form, the CDR3 reads TGCGCCAGCAGTGGACAGGGCATAGATGAGCAGTTCTTC.